This T cell receptor beta chain is drawn from a study of shared clonotypes between healthy human individuals. V was clipped by 3 bases and J by 1 base; unmatched bases: 5. The germline V gene encodes CDR1 SGHDT and CDR2 YYEEEE. This CDR3 has 16 amino acids. At the deep level, the assay was run. It was 200 ng DNA, some 30,000 T cell genomes, that sorted-subset replicate PCRs used. Sequenced by immunoSEQ multiplex PCR; TCRdb stores in-frame clones only, minus some. The sample comprises under 2,000,000 clones, approximately 94% of which are singletons, and roughly 1.2% rests with the top ten. With regard to this clone: Its antigen is unidentified.

Selected positively for CCR7 and CD45RO-negative, naive CD8 cells excluded terminally differentiated effector memory CD45RA+ cells. Study-wide points: Relative to their counterparts shared across all four donors, non-shared clonotypes exhibited diminished generation probabilities.

The sample taken for sequencing was naive CD8+ T cells sorted from blood. The receptor's source is a man younger than 35 in good health. The V gene is TRBV5-6, the J gene TRBJ2-1, with 9 bases identical to TRBD2. In DNA, the CDR3 is TGTGCCAGCAGCTCGGCGACTAGCGGTTCCTACAATGAGCAGTTCTTC. It translates to CASSSATSGSYNEQFF.